The text below deals with one TCR beta chain. Its antigen target is currently unknown. Base qualities are not at hand, and no much larger clone is one base apart. Genomic DNA was extracted from sorted cells for sequencing of the TCRbeta CDR3 region. The immunoSEQ Assay was used to sequence the TCRbeta CDR3 regions. In its TCRdb copy, this immuneACCESS table keeps in-frame sequences only and misses some clones. Where compared with another copy, unresolved V genes explain less than half of these, and the others have no known cause. The sample records some 35,000 clones, roughly three quarters of which are singletons. 13% to 15% of the sample comes from the top ten. Patients with autoimmune disease history or receiving systemic immunosuppression were excluded from the trial. Peripheral blood for TCR sequencing was collected from all dose cohorts at baseline, on cycle 4 day 1, and on cycle 7 day 1. The samples were taken from a phase I, first-in-human, multicenter, open-label dose-escalation trial of ivuxolimab. Adults with locally advanced or metastatic melanoma, renal cell carcinoma, hepatocellular carcinoma or head and neck squamous cell carcinoma were enrolled in the trial. Before TCR sequencing, CD4+ T cells and CD8+ T cells from peripheral blood were sorted into separate populations.

This record comes from a study of OX40 agonist ivuxolimab in advanced cancers. Notes on the research overall: The costimulatory receptor OX40 (CD134) was targeted by ivuxolimab, a fully human IgG2 agonistic monoclonal antibody. Patients were allowed to have had prior anti-PD-1, anti-PD-L1 or anti-CTLA-4 therapy, and around 40% of the dose-escalation patients had previously received checkpoint inhibitors. Of the approximately 50 dose-escalation patients, hepatocellular carcinoma was present in roughly 19, melanoma in roughly 15, renal cell carcinoma in 9 and head and neck cancer in 9. The paper covers the monotherapy dose-escalation part of the phase I ivuxolimab trial, which included N ≈ 50 patients. Intravenous ivuxolimab was administered to patients every 2 weeks at six dose levels: 0.01, 0.1, 0.3, 1.5, 3 and 10 mg/kg. Three dose-escalation patients achieved partial responses, one with hepatocellular carcinoma and two with cutaneous melanoma. A male proportion of roughly 85% and a mean age of 60 years, ranging from about 23 to 90, were recorded for the dose-escalation cohort. Peripheral TCRbeta sequencing aimed to test whether ivuxolimab altered TCR sequence diversity and caused clonal T-cell expansion.

The V and J ends are trimmed by 0 bases and 1 base, leaving 9 bases between them. Inclusive of the bounding cysteine and phenylalanine, the CDR3 is 15 residues long. Kept here is only the CDR3 DNA, which spans 45 bases and is read in frame from base 1. Per the germline V gene, MNHEY is the CDR1 and SVGAGI is the CDR2. Results the study describes overall, beyond this receptor: At doses of 0.1 to 3.0 mg/kg, clonal expansion of both CD4+ and CD8+ blood T cells was observed from baseline to week 6. Partial responders in the 0.1-3.0 mg/kg groups had among the lowest normalized peripheral clonal expansion, especially among CD8+ T cells. Which antigens the clonally expanded peripheral T cells were specific for was not determined. On average, CD8+ T cells showed more expanded clones than CD4+ T cells after ivuxolimab. Low levels of normalized T-cell clonal expansion were also seen in some nonresponding patients.

Specimen: CD4+ or CD8+ T cells sorted from blood, collected in a trial of the OX40 agonist ivuxolimab. The V and J segments used are TRBV6-5 and TRBJ1-1, with a weak D call of TRBD1 (5 bases match). This clonotype was obtained from an adult with an advanced solid tumor such as melanoma, head and neck, liver or kidney cancer. The CDR3 loop reads CASSYSGVENTEAFF. The nucleotide sequence is given as TGTGCCAGCAGTTACTCGGGGGTGGAGAACACTGAAGCTTTCTTT.